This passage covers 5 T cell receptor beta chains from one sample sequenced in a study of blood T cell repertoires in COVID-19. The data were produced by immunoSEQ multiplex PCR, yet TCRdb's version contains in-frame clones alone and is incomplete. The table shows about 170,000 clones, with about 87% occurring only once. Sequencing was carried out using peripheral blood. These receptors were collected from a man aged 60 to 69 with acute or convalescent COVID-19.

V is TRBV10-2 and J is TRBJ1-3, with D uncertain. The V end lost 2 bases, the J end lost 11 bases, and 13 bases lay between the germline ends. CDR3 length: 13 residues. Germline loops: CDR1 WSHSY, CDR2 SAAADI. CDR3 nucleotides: TGCGCCAGCAGTGAGCCCGCTACTACGTCCATATATTTT. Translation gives CASSEPATTSIYF.

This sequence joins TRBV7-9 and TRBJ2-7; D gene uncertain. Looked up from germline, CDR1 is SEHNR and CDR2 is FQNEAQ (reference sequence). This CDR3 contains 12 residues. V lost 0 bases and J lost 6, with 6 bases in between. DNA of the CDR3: TGTGCCAGCAGCTTAGCATACGGCGAGCAGTACTTC. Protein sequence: CASSLAYGEQYF.

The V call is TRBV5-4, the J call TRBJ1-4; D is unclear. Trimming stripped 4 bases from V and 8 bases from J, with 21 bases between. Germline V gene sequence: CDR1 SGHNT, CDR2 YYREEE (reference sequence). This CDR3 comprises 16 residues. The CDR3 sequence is CASSRPDGGKGEKLFF. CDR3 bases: TGTGCCAGCAGCCGTCCGGACGGAGGAAAGGGAGAAAAACTGTTTTTT.

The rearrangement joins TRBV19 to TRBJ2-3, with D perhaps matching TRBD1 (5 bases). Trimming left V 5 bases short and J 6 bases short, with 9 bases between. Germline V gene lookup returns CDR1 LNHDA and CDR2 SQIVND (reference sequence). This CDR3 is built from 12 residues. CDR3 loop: CASSQGIDTQYF. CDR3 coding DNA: TGTGCCAGTAGTCAGGGTATTGATACGCAGTATTTT.

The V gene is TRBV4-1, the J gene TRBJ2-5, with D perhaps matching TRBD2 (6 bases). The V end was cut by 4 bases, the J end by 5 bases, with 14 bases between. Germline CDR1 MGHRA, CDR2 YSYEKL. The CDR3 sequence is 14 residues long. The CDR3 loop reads CASSRIRREETQYF. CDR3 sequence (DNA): TGCGCCAGCAGCCGAATTCGACGGGAGGAGACCCAGTACTTC.